A single sample gave rise to the 4 T cell receptor beta chains below, sequenced in a study of naive and memory T cell subsets. Adult healthy volunteers gave 2.5 ml peripheral blood for whole-blood RNA. Blood and skin TCR RNA was reverse transcribed with alpha and beta constant primers. TCRdb redid the calling of the 5' RACE reads with MiXCR, one entry per CDR3 protein. Among approximately 27,000 distinct CDR3 sequences listed, approximately 24% were seen once. The receptor set was obtained from a female donor in good health.

This clonotype was seen ten or more times. J is TRBJ1-1 and V is TRBV13; D may be TRBD1 (5 bases). The germline gives CDR1 PRHDT, CDR2 FYEKMQ (reference sequence). The CDR3 is 14 amino acids. V shed 5 bases and J shed 3 bases, with 13 bases lying between them. CDR3 region: CASSQGRRDTEAFF. DNA of the CDR3: TGTGCCAGCAGCCAGGGAAGAAGGGACACTGAAGCTTTCTTT.

The rearrangement links TRBV10-3 to TRBJ1-2, with a possible D match to TRBD1 (5 bases). Germline loops: CDR1 ENHRY, CDR2 SYGVKD. V shed 6 bases and J shed 8 bases, with 19 bases lying between them. The CDR3 consists of 14 residues. The CDR3 DNA reads TGTGCCATCAGCGCCGGGACGGCTGTAGTGGGCTACACCTTC. It yields the protein CAISAGTAVVGYTF.

The V gene is TRBV7-9, the J gene TRBJ1-4; a possible D gene is TRBD1 (5 bases). Germline assignment: CDR1 SEHNR and CDR2 FQNEAQ (reference sequence). V was trimmed by 5 bases and J by 5 bases, leaving 12 bases between them. The CDR3 totals 14 residues. This CDR3 is CASSPPGGNEKLFF. The CDR3 DNA sequence: TGTGCCAGCAGCCCGCCTGGGGGGAATGAAAAACTGTTTTTT.

This clonotype is classed as medium-sized. The V and J genes are TRBV29-1 and TRBJ1-1; D not resolved. V was trimmed by 3 bases and J by 3 bases, leaving 5 bases between them. The CDR3 spans 11 residues. Germline V CDR1 and CDR2: SQVTM, ANQGSEA. The CDR3 bases are TGCAGCGTTGAGAGGCACACTGAAGCTTTCTTT. Translation: CSVERHTEAFF. Combining the CDR3 with reference TRBV29-1 and TRBJ1-1 gives the whole variable domain SAVISQKPSRDICQRGTSLTIQCQVDSQVTMMFWYRQQPGQSLTLIATANQGSEATYESGFVIDKFPISRPNLTFSTLTVSNMSPEDSSIYLCSVERHTEAFFGQGTRLTVV.